A single sample is the source of the 27 T cell receptor beta chains below, sequenced in a study of regulatory T cells in long-lasting Graves disease. The time point: newly diagnosed GD, antithyroid drugs for less than 3 months. PBMCs provided the RNA from which the TCR library was made. Both iRepertoire HTBI primers and Arm-PCR of CDR3 regions were used to build the TCR beta libraries. MiXCR, applied by TCRdb to the multiplex PCR reads, yields one record per CDR3 protein. In the table there are about 220,000 distinct CDR3 sequences, 15% to 20% of which are singletons. These data were also reused for a study on T cells in Graves' hyperthyroidism and ophthalmopathy.

The sample was peripheral blood mononuclear cells (PBMCs), taken at new diagnosis, from a patient treated with antithyroid drugs. The source of these receptors is a woman younger than 45 with Graves disease.

This clonotype appeared many times. V usage is TRBV12-3 or TRBV12-4 and J usage is TRBJ1-4, with TRBD1 identical over 7 bases. The CDR3 is 17 residues long. The ends lost 5 bases at V and 0 bases at J; junction bases unmatched: 9. The CDR3 here is CASSRGQAQATNEKLFF. CDR3 DNA: TGTGCCAGCAGTCGCGGACAGGCTCAGGCAACTAATGAAAAACTGTTTTTT.

This clonotype was detected a few times. The chain joins TRBV27 to TRBJ2-7, with TRBD1 matching over 7 bases. Germline V lookup: CDR1 MNHEY, CDR2 SMNVEV (reference sequence). CDR3 length: 15 amino acids. J gave up 4 bases and V 0 bases, and 6 bases lay outside the gene matches. CDR3 coding DNA: TGTGCCAGCAGTTTATCCTCCGGGACAGTATACGAGCAGTACTTC. Its translation is CASSLSSGTVYEQYF.

The chain has TRBV27 and TRBJ2-7, with D perhaps TRBD1 (6 bases). Germline V gives CDR1 MNHEY, CDR2 SMNVEV (reference sequence). The CDR3 spans 14 residues. V was pared by 4 bases and J by 2 bases, with 12 bases between. CDR3 amino acids: CASSWSGTTYEQYF. Here the CDR3 DNA reads TGTGCCAGCAGTTGGTCCGGGACAACCTACGAGCAGTACTTC.

This clonotype was counted at least ten times. The gene calls are TRBV4-1 and TRBJ2-1; TRBD2 aligns across 13 bases. This CDR3 has 16 amino acids. Looked up from germline, CDR1 is MGHRA and CDR2 is YSYEKL. J gave up 10 bases and V 0 bases, and 6 bases lay outside the gene matches. The CDR3 coding sequence is TGCGCCAGCAGCCAAGAGGGACTAGCGGGAATGGGGGAGCAGTTCTTC. Translated, it gives CASSQEGLAGMGEQFF.

This clonotype was seen at least ten times. This chain links TRBV28 with TRBJ1-2; D perhaps matches TRBD1 (5 bases). This CDR3 comprises 17 residues. CDR1 MDHEN and CDR2 SYDVKM come from the germline V gene. The V and J ends lost 6 bases and 2 bases respectively, with 22 bases between them. The CDR3 loop reads CASSPGRSSPSNYGYTF. In DNA, the CDR3 is TGTGCCAGCAGCCCGGGACGGTCTAGCCCCTCAAACTATGGCTACACCTTC.

This clonotype was observed a handful of times. A clone one base away is much larger, so this may be a read error. This chain joins TRBV11-3 and TRBJ1-4, with TRBD1 matching 7 bases. The CDR3 is made up of 14 amino acids. V trimming: 4 bases; J trimming: 7 bases; junction bases outside the gene matches: 6. CDR1 SGHNT and CDR2 YENEEA come from the germline V gene. CDR3 amino acids: CASSWDRTGEKLFF. The CDR3 region has the DNA TGTGCCAGCAGCTGGGACAGAACGGGTGAAAAACTGTTTTTT. The full variable domain, completed using reference TRBV11-3 and TRBJ1-4, is EAGVVQSPRYKIIEKKQPVAFWCNPISGHNTLYWYLQNLGQGPELLIRYENEEAVDDSQLPKDRFSAERLKGVDSTLKIQPAELGDSAVYLCASSWDRTGEKLFFGSGTQLSVL.

Ten or more counts support this clonotype. This rearrangement joins TRBV2 to TRBJ2-1; 11 nucleotides match TRBD2. The CDR3 consists of 16 residues. With 4 bases clipped from V and 4 bases from J, the junction kept 6 bases outside the gene matches. Germline V gene lookup returns CDR1 SNHLY and CDR2 FYNNEI. CDR3 nucleotide sequence: TGTGCCAGCAGTGGACCCCTAGCGGGAGGATACAATGAGCAGTTCTTC. It yields the protein CASSGPLAGGYNEQFF.

This clonotype was detected many times. The rearrangement joins TRBV7-9 to TRBJ2-2; 9 nucleotides align to TRBD1. There are 16 residues in the CDR3. In germline, CDR1 is SEHNR, CDR2 FQNEAQ (reference sequence). Germline trimming cut 6 bases from V and 3 bases from J; bases unmatched to any gene: 8. The chain's CDR3 is CASSPGQGFYTGELFF. The CDR3, as DNA: TGTGCCAGCAGTCCCGGACAGGGGTTCTACACCGGGGAGCTGTTTTTT.

This clonotype showed up just a few times. The junction differs from germline at one of its ends, possibly a read error. V usage is TRBV25-1 and J usage is TRBJ2-1; 12 positions match TRBD2. There are 19 residues in the CDR3. CDR1 is MGHDK and CDR2 is SYGVNS in the germline V gene. CDR3 region: CASGDLGLAGPKFYNEQFF. CDR3 DNA: TGTGCCAGCGGTGATCTAGGACTAGCGGGACCCAAATTCTACAATGAGCAGTTCTTC.

The rearrangement uses TRBV28 and TRBJ2-1, with D possibly matching TRBD2 (5 bases). This CDR3 has 16 residues. Trimming removed 7 bases at V and 2 bases at J, with 18 bases between. Germline lookup yields CDR1 MDHEN and CDR2 SYDVKM. The CDR3 coding sequence is TGTGCCAGCACGTCGGATCGGGAAGACACCTACAATGAGCAGTTCTTC. Translated, it gives CASTSDREDTYNEQFF.

This clonotype was found many times. The rearrangement uses TRBV7-8 and TRBJ2-3; 10 bases match TRBD2. The CDR3 is made up of 14 amino acids. With 3 bases clipped from V and 5 bases from J, the junction kept 2 bases outside the gene matches. Germline values: CDR1 SGHVS, CDR2 FQNEAQ. CDR3 region: CASSFLAGEDTQYF. In DNA form, the CDR3 reads TGTGCCAGCAGCTTTCTAGCGGGAGAAGATACGCAGTATTTT.

This clonotype was seen repeatedly, ten times or more. The V call is TRBV19, the J call TRBJ2-3, with 7 bases that match TRBD2. Germline loops: CDR1 LNHDA, CDR2 SQIVND (reference sequence). The CDR3 length is 13 residues. V was clipped by 4 bases and J by 4 bases; unmatched bases: 2. The CDR3 coding sequence is TGTGCCAGTAGTACCGGACTAGCAGATACGCAGTATTTT. Residues: CASSTGLADTQYF.

This clonotype appeared many times. The chain combines TRBV2 with TRBJ1-6; D call uncertain. V was pared by 3 bases and J by 4 bases, with 7 bases between. The length of the CDR3 is 14 residues. The germline CDR1 and CDR2 sequences are SNHLY and FYNNEI. The CDR3 DNA reads TGTGCCAGCAGTGACGGCAGTTATAATTCACCCCTCCACTTT. Translating it yields CASSDGSYNSPLHF. Complete variable domain (other parts from reference TRBV2 and TRBJ1-6): EPEVTQTPSHQVTQMGQEVILRCVPISNHLYFYWYRQILGQKVEFLVSFYNNEISEKSEIFDDQFSVERPDGSNFTLKIRSTKLEDSAMYFCASSDGSYNSPLHFGNGTRLTVT.

The chain combines TRBV2 with TRBJ2-3; 11 bases line up with TRBD2. CDR1 and CDR2 from the germline V gene are SNHLY and FYNNEI. CDR3 length equals 17 residues. Trimming took 1 base from V and 3 from J; bases not matched to a gene: 6. The CDR3 region has the DNA TGTGCCAGCAGTGAAGTGAGACTAGCGGGGCTTACAGATACGCAGTATTTT. Protein product: CASSEVRLAGLTDTQYF.

This clonotype was detected many times. This chain joins TRBV20-1 and TRBJ1-4, with D possibly matching TRBD1 (5 bases). In germline, CDR1 is DFQATT, CDR2 SNEGSKA (reference sequence). The length of the CDR3 is 12 residues. CDR3 region: CSLIGTNEKLFF. CDR3 coding DNA: TGCAGCTTGATTGGGACGAATGAAAAACTGTTTTTT.

V usage is TRBV2 and J usage is TRBJ2-5, with 9 bases lining up with TRBD2. CDR1 is SNHLY, CDR2 FYNNEI, per germline. This CDR3 is built from 17 residues. Losses at the gene ends were 4 bases for V and 4 bases for J; bases not matched to a gene: 13. CDR3 bases: TGTGCCAGCAGTGCCTCCCGGGGGCCAGCGGGGGGAGAGACCCAGTACTTC. Translated, it gives CASSASRGPAGGETQYF.

This clonotype was counted at least ten times. The chain couples TRBV28 to TRBJ1-5; D is ambiguous. This CDR3 spans 13 amino acids. V lost 2 bases, J lost 7 bases, and 9 bases lay in between. The germline V gene encodes CDR1 MDHEN and CDR2 SYDVKM. The CDR3 nucleotides read TGTGCCAGCAGTTTAGGGCCGCGGCAGCCCCAGCATTTT. This encodes CASSLGPRQPQHF.

This clonotype was seen ten or more times. The V gene is TRBV7-2, the J gene TRBJ2-5, with D hard to call. Trimming took 1 base from V and 5 from J, leaving 8 bases between them. CDR3 length equals 13 residues. Looked up from germline, CDR1 is SGHTA and CDR2 is FQGNSA. The DNA of the CDR3 is TGTGCCAGCAGCTTAGTAGTGGGGGAGACCCAGTACTTC. Translating it yields CASSLVVGETQYF.

This clonotype has more than one count but fewer than ten. V gene TRBV7-9 combines with J gene TRBJ1-1, with D uncertain. This CDR3 comprises 15 residues. Trimming took off 4 bases at V and 5 bases at J, with 17 bases between the two ends. In germline, CDR1 is SEHNR, CDR2 FQNEAQ (reference sequence). The CDR3 loop is CASSSVGSASTEAFF. CDR3 bases: TGTGCCAGCAGCTCGGTCGGGTCCGCGTCGACTGAAGCTTTCTTT.

The chain uses TRBV5-1 and TRBJ2-1; TRBD1 matches 7 bases. The trim removed 7 bases at V and 5 bases at J, leaving 12 bases unmatched. CDR1 is SGHRS and CDR2 is YFSETQ in the germline V gene. The CDR3 extends over 15 amino acids. CDR3 DNA sequence: TGCGCCAGCGCAGCGTCACAGGGGCTCAACAATGAGCAGTTCTTC. It translates to CASAASQGLNNEQFF.

This clonotype came up many times. The rearrangement uses TRBV11-2 and TRBJ1-2; tentatively, D is TRBD1 (5 bases). The CDR3 totals 16 residues. Trimming left V 1 base short and J 0 bases short, with 12 bases between. CDR1 is SGHAT and CDR2 is FQNNGV in the germline V gene. The CDR3 here is CASSLVFMTANYGYTF. CDR3 bases: TGTGCCAGCAGCTTAGTATTTATGACAGCTAACTATGGCTACACCTTC.

The chain joins TRBV5-1 to TRBJ2-4; D not resolved. The J call may be faulty, since TRBJ1-2 better matches the DNA end. Germline V lookup: CDR1 SGHRS, CDR2 YFSETQ. The length of the CDR3 is 15 residues. The CDR3 DNA sequence: TGCGCCAGCAGCTTGAATCCAGGACGGAGCTATGGCTACACCTTC. It codes for CASSLNPGRSYGYTF.

The chain has TRBV4-1 and TRBJ1-2; no clear D. With 4 bases removed from V and 2 bases from J, the gap between germline ends came to 17 bases. The CDR3 has 16 residues. Germline assignment: CDR1 MGHRA and CDR2 YSYEKL. This CDR3 is CASSPVLTDGNYGYTF. The CDR3 DNA is TGCGCCAGCAGCCCAGTGTTAACAGACGGGAACTATGGCTACACCTTC.

This clonotype came up many times. The rearrangement links TRBV27 to TRBJ1-2, with a possible D match to TRBD1 (5 bases). The ends were cut back, 4 bases at V and 6 bases at J, with 12 bases in the middle. There are 13 residues in the CDR3. Germline lookup yields CDR1 MNHEY and CDR2 SMNVEV (reference sequence). In nucleotides, the CDR3 is TGTGCCAGCAGTTACCAGGGTTATAATGGCTACACCTTC. It codes for CASSYQGYNGYTF.

This clonotype was counted a few times. This chain connects TRBV6-1 to TRBJ2-3; no definite D call. The length of the CDR3 is 14 residues. CDR1 and CDR2 (germline): MNHNS, SASEGT. V lost 3 bases, J lost 1 base, and 8 bases lay in between. The CDR3 DNA is TGTGCCAGCAGTGAGGCAGCAGGCACAGATACGCAGTATTTT. Protein: CASSEAAGTDTQYF.

This clonotype appeared many times. This chain links TRBV28 with TRBJ2-1, with 7 nucleotides matching TRBD1. This CDR3 contains 14 residues. V lost 6 bases to trimming and J lost 4 bases; unmatched junction nucleotides: 6. Germline loops: CDR1 MDHEN, CDR2 SYDVKM. CDR3 protein: CASRTGTAYNEQFF. The CDR3 DNA reads TGTGCCAGCAGAACCGGGACAGCATACAATGAGCAGTTCTTC.

This clonotype was detected many times. V is TRBV30 and J is TRBJ2-3; 9 nucleotides match TRBD1. Germline CDR1 GTSNPN, CDR2 SVGIG (reference sequence). The CDR3 consists of 16 residues. V trimming: 5 bases; J trimming: 0 bases; junction bases outside the gene matches: 9. The CDR3 DNA is TGTGCCTGGGTTCCGGGACAGGGCATCAGCACAGATACGCAGTATTTT. Translated: CAWVPGQGISTDTQYF.